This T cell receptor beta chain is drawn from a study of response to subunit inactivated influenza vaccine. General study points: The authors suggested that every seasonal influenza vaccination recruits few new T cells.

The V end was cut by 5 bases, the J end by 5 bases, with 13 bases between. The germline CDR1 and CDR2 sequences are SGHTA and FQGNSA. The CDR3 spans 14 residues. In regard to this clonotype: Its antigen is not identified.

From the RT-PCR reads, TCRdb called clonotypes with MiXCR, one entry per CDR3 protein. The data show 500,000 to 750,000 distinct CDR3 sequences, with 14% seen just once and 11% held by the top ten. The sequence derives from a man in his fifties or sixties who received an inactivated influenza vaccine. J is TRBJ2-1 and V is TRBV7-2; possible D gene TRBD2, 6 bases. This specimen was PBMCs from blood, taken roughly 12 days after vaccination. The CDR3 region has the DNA TGTGCCAGCAGCAACCGGGACTTTCACAATGAGCAGTTCTTC. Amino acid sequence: CASSNRDFHNEQFF. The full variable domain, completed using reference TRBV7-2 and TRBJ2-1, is GAGVSQSPSNKVTEKGKDVELRCDPISGHTALYWYRQSLGQGLEFLIYFQGNSAPDKSGLPSDRFSAERTGGSVSTLTIQRTQQEDSAVYLCASSNRDFHNEQFFGPGTRLTVL.